This is a list of T cell receptor beta chains from one sample in a study of T cell changes during pregnancy in multiple sclerosis. Data came from immunoSEQ multiplex PCR; TCRdb stores just in-frame clones and leaves some out. The repertoire holds some 70,000 clones, with 90% as singletons. The starting material was peripheral blood, obtained in the third trimester of pregnancy. All receptors derive from a female donor with multiple sclerosis, enrolled in a pregnancy study. Both conserved end residues are part of each CDR3. Each record gives: V gene, CDR3 length, D gene, clone size, J gene, CDR3 DNA, CDR3 protein. D genes are given only for firm matches. A row's size may be missing; if present it is once, few, many or a size class.

TRBV10-1	13	-	-	TRBJ2-7	TGCGCCAGCAGTGAGTCTCCTTCCTACGAGCAGTACTTC	CASSESPSYEQYF
TRBV6-6	13	-	-	TRBJ2-3	TGTGCCAGCAGTTACTGGACTCTGGATACGCAGTATTTT	CASSYWTLDTQYF
TRBV9	16	-	-	TRBJ2-7	TGTGCCAGCAGCGTAGAAGCCCGGGACACGGACTACGAGCAGTACTTC	CASSVEARDTDYEQYF
TRBV5-1	15	TRBD2	once	TRBJ2-1	TGCGCCAGCAGCCGACTAGCGGGAGTCTCTGTCGAGCAGTTCTTC	CASSRLAGVSVEQFF
TRBV6-5	15	-	-	TRBJ1-2	TGTGCCAGCATTCAGGACAGCCTTTCTAACTATGGCTACACCTTC	CASIQDSLSNYGYTF
TRBV29-1	13	-	-	TRBJ1-1	TGCAGCGTTGCCCCAGGCCCGAGAGCTGAAGCTTTCTTT	CSVAPGPRAEAFF
TRBV18	15	TRBD1	-	TRBJ2-7	TGTGCCAGCTCCTCCGGGACAGGGGTTTCCTACGAGCAGTACTTC	CASSSGTGVSYEQYF
TRBV30	13	-	few	TRBJ1-1	TGTGCCTGGAGTCCCATAGAGAACACTGAAGCTTTCTTT	CAWSPIENTEAFF
TRBV7-9	14	TRBD1	-	TRBJ1-4	TGTGCCAGCAGCTTAGCCGGGACAGGCGAAAAACTGTTTTTT	CASSLAGTGEKLFF
TRBV2	15	TRBD1	-	TRBJ2-7	TGTGCCAGCAGTCCGGACAGGGCATCCACCTACGAGCAGTACTTC	CASSPDRASTYEQYF
TRBV5-4	18	TRBD1	once	TRBJ1-3	TGTGCCAGCAGCTTGGACCCCTCTTGGACAGGCACTGGAAACACCATATATTTT	CASSLDPSWTGTGNTIYF
TRBV27	17	-	-	TRBJ2-7	TGTGCCAGCAGCCAAATATACGGCAGGGCGAGCTCCTACGAGCAGTACTTC	CASSQIYGRASSYEQYF
TRBV1	15	-	-	TRBJ1-3	TGCACCAGCAGCCAAGAATCTGCGAGTGGAAACACCATATATTTT	CTSSQESASGNTIYF
TRBV29-1	16	TRBD2	-	TRBJ2-7	TGCAGCGTTGATCGAACGGCGGGAGGGCCGCCCTACGAGCAGTACTTC	CSVDRTAGGPPYEQYF
TRBV2	15	TRBD1	once	TRBJ1-2	TGTGCCAGCAGTCCCGGGACAGGGACTATCTATGGCTACACCTTC	CASSPGTGTIYGYTF
TRBV5-1	15	-	-	TRBJ2-7	TGCGCCAGCAGCCCCGTCGGAGGCCCGACCTACGAGCAGTACTTC	CASSPVGGPTYEQYF
TRBV7-3	14	-	-	TRBJ2-5	TGTGCCAGCAGCTCTCAGGGTCAGGGGGAGACCCAGTACTTC	CASSSQGQGETQYF
TRBV28	15	-	-	TRBJ1-6	TGTGCCAGCACTAAAGGGCAGGGGACGTCTCGAGTCCTCCACTTT	CASTKGQGTSRVLHF